This T cell receptor (beta chain) was retrieved from a study of blood T cell repertoires in COVID-19 (dated by TCRdb to 2018 to 2020). Looking at the study overall: Collaborator samples came from the United States, Italy and Spain and covered acute and convalescent phases of COVID-19. Subjects who had been exposed to COVID-19, were actively infected with it, or had recovered from it provided the deeply sampled blood TCRbeta repertoires that made up the dataset. The sample metadata nearly always contained a de-identified subject ID, COVID-19 status, age in years and sex. Where HLA class I and class II types were available, the types were taken from metadata supplied by the sample provider, not from assay-based typing. The repertoires were released in a freely available public database intended as a resource for research on the immune response to SARS-CoV-2. The samples were drawn from the first 160 participants of the ongoing ImmuneRACE study and from some 1,300 subjects provided by 6 global collaborators. The prospective study material was composed of cDNA or gDNA derived from T cells, B-cell-depleted T cells, or PBMCs.

Overall study results and their limits: How much clinical and demographic metadata was included differed by source and by participant, and the metadata was provided uncurated.

Enrolling through a virtual design, the prospective study's participants ranged in age from roughly 18 to 90 years and lived across more than 20 United States geographic areas. In the prospective study, cohorts were assigned on the basis of participant-reported clinical history obtained from a screening survey and a study questionnaire. ImmuneRACE Cohort 3 recovered participants were defined by two consecutive negative NP/OP PCR tests, healthcare professional clearance, or symptom resolution. Mobile phlebotomists in the prospective study collected whole blood, serum and a nasopharyngeal or oropharyngeal swab from every participant. Over an approximately 2-month period, participants in the prospective study had the option of providing additional blood draws and questionnaires. Prospective study blood samples were shipped either frozen or at room temperature before DNA extraction. TCRbeta CDR3 regions were amplified from genomic DNA by means of the immunoSEQ Assay, a bias-controlled multiplex PCR. The authors' analysis ran thus. Within the assay, amplification of reference gene primers was used to estimate how many nucleated cells each sample contained. Sequence reads were collapsed and filtered to measure the absolute abundance of every unique TCRbeta CDR3 rearrangement. Productive Simpson clonality was computed per sample as the square root of Simpson's diversity index over productive rearrangements. TCRdb re-hosts the immuneACCESS table, in-frame sequences only. Its copies lack some clones; in the studies checked, an unresolved V gene accounts for under half of them, and the cause for the rest is not known. V, J and clone size are taken as reported in that table, and D and trimming were inferred from the DNA itself. This sample holds 180,000 or so clones; more than 65% were observed only once. Roughly 11% of the sample rests with the top ten.

This clone appeared a few times. Its specific antigen is unknown. No base quality values were provided; no much bigger clone lies one nucleotide off. Germline trimming amounts to 6 bases on V and 0 bases on J, with 7 as the count of junction bases outside the gene matches. The CDR3 has 16 amino acids, counting the end cysteine and phenylalanine. The only DNA kept is the CDR3, 48 bases in frame from the first base. CDR1 and CDR2, looked up from the germline V gene, are MDHEN and SYDVKM. The sequence joins TRBV28 to TRBJ1-4; a stretch of 7 junction bases matches TRBD1. The sequenced sample was PBMCs or T cells enriched from blood (not recorded which). This sequence was found in a man aged 45 to 65 who had recovered from COVID-19. The nucleotide sequence is TGTGCCAGCAGCGCTACAGGGGATGCAACTAATGAAAAACTGTTTTTT. It codes for CASSATGDATNEKLFF.